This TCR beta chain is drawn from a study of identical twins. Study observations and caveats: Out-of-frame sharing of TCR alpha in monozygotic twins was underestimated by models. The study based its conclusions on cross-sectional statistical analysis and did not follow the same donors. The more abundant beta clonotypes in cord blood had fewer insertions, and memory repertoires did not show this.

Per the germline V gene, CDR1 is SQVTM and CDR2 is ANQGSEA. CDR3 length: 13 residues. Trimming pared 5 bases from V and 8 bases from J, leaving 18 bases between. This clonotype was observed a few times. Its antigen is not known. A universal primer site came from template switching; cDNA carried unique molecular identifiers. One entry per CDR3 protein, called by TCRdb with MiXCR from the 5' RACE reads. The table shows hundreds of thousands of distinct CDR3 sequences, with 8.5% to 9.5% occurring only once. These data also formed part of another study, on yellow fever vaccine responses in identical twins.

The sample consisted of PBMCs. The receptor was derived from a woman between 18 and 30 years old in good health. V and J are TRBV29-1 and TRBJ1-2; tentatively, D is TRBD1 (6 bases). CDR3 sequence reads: CSVLGQLGGGYTF. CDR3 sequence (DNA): TGCAGCGTTCTTGGACAGCTAGGCGGGGGCTACACCTTC.